Listed here are 5 T cell receptor beta chains from one sample, sequenced in a study of control samples from healthy donors and cancer patients. This table comes from immunoSEQ multiplex PCR, and its TCRdb copy is limited to in-frame clones, with some not included. The sample records 100,000 to 150,000 clones, 70% to 90% being singletons. Sequencing input: blood. Receptors were obtained from a man aged 50 to 60 in good health.

The chain has TRBV11-2 and TRBJ2-7; possibly TRBD1 or TRBD2 for D (6 bases each). CDR3 length equals 16 residues. V was cut by 5 bases and J by 5 bases, with 22 bases left in between. Germline-derived CDR1 and CDR2 are SGHAT and FQNNGV. The CDR3 spells CASSRITGAAVHEQYF. CDR3 nucleotides: TGTGCCAGCAGCCGCATTACGGGGGCCGCCGTCCACGAGCAGTACTTC.

The chain recombines TRBV10-3 with TRBJ1-6; TRBD1 agrees at 8 bases. The CDR3 loop spans 15 amino acids. Germline V lookup: CDR1 ENHRY, CDR2 SYGVKD. After removal of 2 bases from V and 11 bases from J, the junction contained 8 bases not matched to a gene. The CDR3 here is CAISEPGQGKAPLHF. CDR3 nucleotides: TGTGCCATCAGTGAGCCCGGACAGGGAAAGGCACCCCTCCACTTT.

The genes are TRBV28 and TRBJ1-6; D call uncertain. With 5 bases removed from V and 7 bases from J, the gap between germline ends came to 9 bases. Germline V gene lookup returns CDR1 MDHEN and CDR2 SYDVKM. The CDR3 is 13 residues long. The CDR3 region is CASSTGKNSPLHF. In DNA, the CDR3 is TGTGCCAGCAGTACTGGGAAGAATTCACCCCTCCACTTT.

The J gene is TRBJ2-3, the V gene TRBV27, with 7 nucleotides matching TRBD1. V shed 2 bases, J shed 3 bases, and the junction held 5 bases outside the gene matches. Germline lookup yields CDR1 MNHEY and CDR2 SMNVEV (reference sequence). This CDR3 has 15 amino acids. The CDR3 sequence is CASSLRGRETDTQYF. CDR3 bases: TGTGCCAGCAGTTTAAGGGGGCGCGAAACAGATACGCAGTATTTT.

The CDR3 reads CATSRDIDRDETQYF. Written as DNA, the CDR3 is TGTGCCACCAGCAGAGACATCGACAGGGACGAGACCCAGTACTTC. The chain combines TRBV15 with TRBJ2-5; 7 bases are shared with TRBD1. The CDR3 contains 15 residues. V trimming: 0 bases; J trimming: 5 bases; junction bases outside the gene matches: 6. The V gene's germline CDR1 is LNHNV and CDR2 YYDKDF (reference sequence).